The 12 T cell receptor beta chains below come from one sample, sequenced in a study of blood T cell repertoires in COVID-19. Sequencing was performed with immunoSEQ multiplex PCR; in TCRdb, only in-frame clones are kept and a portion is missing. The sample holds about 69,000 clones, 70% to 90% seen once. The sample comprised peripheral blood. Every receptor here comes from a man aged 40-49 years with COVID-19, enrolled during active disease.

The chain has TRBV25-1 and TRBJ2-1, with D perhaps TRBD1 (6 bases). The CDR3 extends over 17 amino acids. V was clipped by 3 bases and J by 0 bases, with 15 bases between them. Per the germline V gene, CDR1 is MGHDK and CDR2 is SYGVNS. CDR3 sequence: CASSDSTGHHSYNEQFF. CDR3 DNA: TGTGCCAGCAGTGACTCAACGGGACACCACTCCTACAATGAGCAGTTCTTC.

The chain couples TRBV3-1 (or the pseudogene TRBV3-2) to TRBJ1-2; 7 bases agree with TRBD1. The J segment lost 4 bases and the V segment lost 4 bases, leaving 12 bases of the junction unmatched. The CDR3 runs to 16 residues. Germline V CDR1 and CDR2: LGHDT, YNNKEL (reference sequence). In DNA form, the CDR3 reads TGTGCCAGCAGCCCCAGACAGGGCACCCATTTCTATGGCTACACCTTC. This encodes CASSPRQGTHFYGYTF.

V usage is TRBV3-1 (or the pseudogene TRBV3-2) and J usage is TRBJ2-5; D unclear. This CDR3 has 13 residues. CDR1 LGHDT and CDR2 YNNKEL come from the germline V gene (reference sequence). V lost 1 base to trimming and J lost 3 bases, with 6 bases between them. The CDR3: CASSQGVEETQYF. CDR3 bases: TGTGCCAGCAGCCAAGGAGTGGAAGAGACCCAGTACTTC.

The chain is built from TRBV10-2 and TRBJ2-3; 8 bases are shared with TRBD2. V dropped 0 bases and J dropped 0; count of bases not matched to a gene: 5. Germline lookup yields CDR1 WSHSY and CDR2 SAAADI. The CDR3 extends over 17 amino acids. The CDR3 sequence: CASSESLSGVSTDTQYF. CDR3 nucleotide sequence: TGCGCCAGCAGTGAGTCCCTTAGCGGGGTTAGCACAGATACGCAGTATTTT.

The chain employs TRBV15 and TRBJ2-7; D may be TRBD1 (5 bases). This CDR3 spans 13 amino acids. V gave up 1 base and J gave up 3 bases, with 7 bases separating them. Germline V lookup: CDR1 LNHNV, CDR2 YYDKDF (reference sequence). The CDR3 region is CATSRVDSYEQYF. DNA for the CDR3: TGTGCCACCAGCAGAGTTGACAGCTACGAGCAGTACTTC.

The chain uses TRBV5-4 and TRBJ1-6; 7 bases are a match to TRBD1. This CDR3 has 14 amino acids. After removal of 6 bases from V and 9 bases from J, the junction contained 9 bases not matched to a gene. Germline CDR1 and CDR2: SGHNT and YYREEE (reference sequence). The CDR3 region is CASTSRQGGSPLHF. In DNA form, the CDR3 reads TGTGCCAGCACGTCGAGACAGGGAGGTTCACCCCTCCACTTT.

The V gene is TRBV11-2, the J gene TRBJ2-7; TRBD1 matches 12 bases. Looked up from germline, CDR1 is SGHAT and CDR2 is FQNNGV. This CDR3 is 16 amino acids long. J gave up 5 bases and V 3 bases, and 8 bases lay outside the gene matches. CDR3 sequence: CASSFLGTGGFDEQYF. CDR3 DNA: TGTGCCAGCAGCTTTTTGGGGACAGGGGGCTTCGACGAGCAGTACTTC.

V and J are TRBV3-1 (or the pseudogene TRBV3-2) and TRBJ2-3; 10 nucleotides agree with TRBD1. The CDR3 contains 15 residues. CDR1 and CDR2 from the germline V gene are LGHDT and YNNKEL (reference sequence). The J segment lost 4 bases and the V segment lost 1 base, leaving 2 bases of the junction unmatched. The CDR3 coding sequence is TGTGCCAGCAGCCAAGGGACAGGGGGATCAGATACGCAGTATTTT. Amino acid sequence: CASSQGTGGSDTQYF.

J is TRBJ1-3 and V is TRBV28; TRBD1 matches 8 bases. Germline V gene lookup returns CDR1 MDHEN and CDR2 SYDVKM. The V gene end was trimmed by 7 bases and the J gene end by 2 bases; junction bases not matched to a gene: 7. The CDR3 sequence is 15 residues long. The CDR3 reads CASIRGQDTGNTIYF. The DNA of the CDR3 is TGTGCCAGCATCAGGGGGCAAGACACTGGAAACACCATATATTTT. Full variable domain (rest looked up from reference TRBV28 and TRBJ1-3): DVKVTQSSRYLVKRTGEKVFLECVQDMDHENMFWYRQDPGLGLRLIYFSYDVKMKEKGDIPEGYSVSREKKERFSLILESASTNQTSMYLCASIRGQDTGNTIYFGEGSWLTVV.

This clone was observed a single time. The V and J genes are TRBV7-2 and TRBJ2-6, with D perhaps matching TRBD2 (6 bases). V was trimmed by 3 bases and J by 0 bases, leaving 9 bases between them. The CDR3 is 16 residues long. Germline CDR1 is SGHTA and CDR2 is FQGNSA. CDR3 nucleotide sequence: TGTGCCAGCAGCTTGGAGGGGAGCTCTGGGGCCAACGTCCTGACTTTC. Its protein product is CASSLEGSSGANVLTF.

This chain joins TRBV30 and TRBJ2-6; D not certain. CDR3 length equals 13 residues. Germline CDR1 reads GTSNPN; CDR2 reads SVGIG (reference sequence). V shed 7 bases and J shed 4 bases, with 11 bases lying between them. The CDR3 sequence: CASQVSGANVLTF. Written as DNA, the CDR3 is TGTGCCTCCCAGGTCTCCGGGGCCAACGTCCTGACTTTC.

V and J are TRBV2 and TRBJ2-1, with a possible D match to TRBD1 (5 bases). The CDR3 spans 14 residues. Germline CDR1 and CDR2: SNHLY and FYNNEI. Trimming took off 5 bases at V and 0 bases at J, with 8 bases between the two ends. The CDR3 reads CASSKGPSYNEQFF. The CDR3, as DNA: TGTGCCAGCAGTAAGGGGCCCTCCTACAATGAGCAGTTCTTC.